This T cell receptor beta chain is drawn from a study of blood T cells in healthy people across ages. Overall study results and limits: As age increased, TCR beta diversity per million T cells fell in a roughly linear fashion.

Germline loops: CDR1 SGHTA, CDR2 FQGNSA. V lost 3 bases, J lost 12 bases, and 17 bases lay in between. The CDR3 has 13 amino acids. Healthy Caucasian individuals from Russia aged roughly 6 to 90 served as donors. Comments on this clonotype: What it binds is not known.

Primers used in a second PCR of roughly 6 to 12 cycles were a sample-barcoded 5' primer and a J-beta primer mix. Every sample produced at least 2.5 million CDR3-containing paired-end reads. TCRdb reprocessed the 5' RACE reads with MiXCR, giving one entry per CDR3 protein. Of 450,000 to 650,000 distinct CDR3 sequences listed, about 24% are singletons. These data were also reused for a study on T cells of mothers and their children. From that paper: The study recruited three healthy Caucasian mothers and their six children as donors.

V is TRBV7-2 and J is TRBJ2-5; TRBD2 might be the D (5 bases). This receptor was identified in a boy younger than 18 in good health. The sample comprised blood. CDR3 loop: CASSLGGSVEEYF. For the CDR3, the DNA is TGTGCCAGCAGCTTGGGTGGGTCAGTGGAGGAGTACTTC.